Following are 8 T cell receptor beta chains from one sample sequenced in a study of OX40 agonist ivuxolimab in advanced cancers. Clones were read by immunoSEQ multiplex PCR, and TCRdb kept only the in-frame ones, dropping some. The data show approximately 74,000 clones, around 90% seen once. Sequencing was performed on CD4+ or CD8+ T cells sorted from blood, taken in a trial of the OX40 agonist ivuxolimab. The receptors were sampled from an adult with an advanced solid tumor such as melanoma, head and neck, liver or kidney cancer.

The chain recombines TRBV4-1 with TRBJ2-2, with TRBD2 matching 8 bases. This CDR3 is built from 16 residues. Trimming took 3 bases from V and 4 from J; bases not matched to a gene: 7. The germline V gene encodes CDR1 MGHRA and CDR2 YSYEKL. The CDR3 DNA follows: TGCGCCAGCAGCCAGGGAGCGGGAGTGGGCACCGGGGAGCTGTTTTTT. Protein sequence: CASSQGAGVGTGELFF.

The chain carries TRBV6-1 and TRBJ2-2; 8 bases are a match to TRBD1. This CDR3 has 13 residues. Per germline, CDR1 MNHNS and CDR2 SASEGT. J lost 1 base, V lost 8 bases, and 0 bases had no gene match. CDR3 coding DNA: TGTGCCAGCGGACAGGGGAACACCGGGGAGCTGTTTTTT. This translates into CASGQGNTGELFF.

V and J are TRBV7-8 and TRBJ1-5; a possible D gene is TRBD1 (6 bases). V shed 2 bases and J shed 4 bases, with 6 bases lying between them. The CDR3 loop spans 13 amino acids. From germline, CDR1 is SGHVS and CDR2 FQNEAQ. The CDR3 loop is CASSLQGNQPQHF. In nucleotides, the CDR3 is TGTGCCAGCAGCTTACAGGGGAATCAGCCCCAGCATTTT. Full variable domain (rest looked up from reference TRBV7-8 and TRBJ1-5): GAGVSQSPRYKVAKRGQDVALRCDPISGHVSLFWYQQALGQGPEFLTYFQNEAQLDKSGLPSDRFFAERPEGSVSTLKIQRTQQEDSAVYLCASSLQGNQPQHFGDGTRLSIL.

V is TRBV27 and J is TRBJ1-2; 9 nucleotides match TRBD1. Germline V CDR1 and CDR2: MNHEY, SMNVEV (reference sequence). Losses at the gene ends were 7 bases for V and 0 bases for J; bases not matched to a gene: 3. This CDR3 contains 14 residues. DNA for the CDR3: TGTGCCAGCATGGACAGGGGCGCTAACTATGGCTACACCTTC. Its protein is CASMDRGANYGYTF.

The V and J genes are TRBV18 and TRBJ2-5; D not certain. This CDR3 is built from 14 residues. Germline assignment: CDR1 KGHSH and CDR2 LQKENI. Trimming pared 0 bases from V and 5 bases from J, leaving 10 bases between. The CDR3: CASSPPAGGETQYF. The CDR3 coding sequence is TGTGCCAGCTCACCACCAGCAGGCGGTGAGACCCAGTACTTC.

CDR3 nucleotides: TGTGCCATCAGTGAAGGGGTCGGTGAAAAACTGTTTTTT. This codes for CAISEGVGEKLFF. The chain carries TRBV10-3 and TRBJ1-4; D might be TRBD1 (5 bases). The CDR3 extends over 13 amino acids. CDR1 and CDR2 (germline): ENHRY, SYGVKD. V lost 3 bases, J lost 7 bases, and 9 bases lay in between.

The V call is TRBV5-1, the J call TRBJ2-4, with 8 bases lining up with TRBD1. Germline CDR1 SGHRS, CDR2 YFSETQ. The CDR3 has 19 residues. Trimming cost V 0 bases and J 0 bases; bases outside gene matches: 11. CDR3 nucleotides: TGCGCCAGCAGCTTGGCAAGAAACGACAGGGGCCTAGCCAAAAACATTCAGTACTTC. It is translated as CASSLARNDRGLAKNIQYF.

V usage is TRBV28 and J usage is TRBJ1-4; D unresolved. The germline gives CDR1 MDHEN, CDR2 SYDVKM. Deletions cut 4 bases from V and 6 bases from J, with 6 bases between. CDR3 length: 12 amino acids. The CDR3 coding sequence is TGTGCCAGCAGTTCCCCTCATGAAAAACTGTTTTTT. Translating gives CASSSPHEKLFF.